This TCR beta chain emerged from a study of shared clonotypes between healthy human individuals. V lost 5 bases and J 1 base, leaving 17 bases between the germline ends. The CDR3 consists of 15 residues. The germline V gene has CDR1 SQVTM and CDR2 ANQGSEA. TCRdb's table, derived via immunoSEQ multiplex PCR, lists solely in-frame clones and lacks some. Here the sample spans more than 900,000 clones, about 80% being singletons. Healthy HIV-negative adults without recent acute infections or vaccinations served as donors. Sequencing was performed on memory CD4+ T cells from PBMCs. As for subset: CD45RA-negative fraction. The clonotype was recovered from a man between 18 and 29 years old in good health. Some clones in this sample may be carry-over from other donors' samples. This chain links TRBV29-1 with TRBJ1-2; D is unclear. This chain's CDR3 is CSVLGGVGNNYGYTF. DNA for the CDR3: TGCAGCGTTCTAGGTGGGGTCGGGAATAACTATGGCTACACCTTC.